The entry that follows covers one T cell receptor (beta chain) sequence. Germline CDR1 is KGHDR and CDR2 is SFDVKD. The CDR3 sequence is 18 residues long. With 1 base clipped from V and 2 bases from J, the junction kept 12 bases outside the gene matches. This entry comes from a study of blood T cell repertoires in COVID-19. Data came from immunoSEQ multiplex PCR; TCRdb stores just in-frame clones and leaves some out. The data hold more than 95,000 clones, with about 80% observed a single time. Sequencing was performed on peripheral blood. V gene TRBV24-1 combines with J gene TRBJ2-5; 7 positions match TRBD2. The receptor was derived from an elderly woman with active or convalescent COVID-19. The CDR3 DNA sequence: TGTGCCACCAGTGATTTAGGAGGGGCGGGAGACGTACAAGAGACCCAGTACTTC. This translates into CATSDLGGAGDVQETQYF.